This record concerns one TCR beta chain sequence. Its target is unknown. These data belong to a study of T cell responses to AZD1222 COVID-19 vaccine. The V gene's germline CDR1 is MDHEN and CDR2 SYDVKM. The CDR3 loop spans 12 amino acids. V was clipped by 6 bases and J by 11 bases; unmatched bases: 8. Study findings and constraints: At study baseline, merely roughly 6 AZD1222 recipients were seropositive.

Both about-4-week and about-12-week second-dose recipients were combined. Clones were read by immunoSEQ multiplex PCR, and TCRdb kept only the in-frame ones, dropping some. The table shows fewer than 95,000 clones, with under 95% occurring only once. Source: peripheral blood, taken 28 days after the second AZD1222 dose. The chain carries TRBV28 and TRBJ2-3, with 7 bases aligning to TRBD2. The TCR sequence derives from an adult who received the AZD1222 COVID-19 vaccine. The CDR3: CASSLSGSLQYF. The CDR3, as DNA: TGTGCCAGCAGCCTTAGCGGGTCCTTGCAGTATTTT.